Detailed here is one TCR beta chain. Its specificity is not known. Germline-derived CDR1 and CDR2 are SGHRS and YFSETQ. CDR3 size: 15 residues. The germline V and J ends were trimmed by 1 base and 11 bases, with 21 bases remaining between them. This record comes from a study of blood T cells in healthy people across ages. Next came a second PCR, run for about 6 to 12 cycles, which used a sample-barcoded 5' primer along with a J-beta primer mix. Unique molecular identifiers of 12 random nucleotides labeled each cDNA. Samples each returned at least 2.5 million CDR3-containing paired-end reads. TCRdb processed the 5' RACE reads anew with MiXCR; each CDR3 protein has one entry. Found here are 950,000 to 1,200,000 distinct CDR3 sequences, more than 30% of them singletons; the top ten hold about an eighth. Study results and limitations: Unsorted PBMCs ruled out conclusive naive versus antigen-experienced comparison. Per million T cells, TCR beta diversity dropped roughly linearly as age increased.

This sequence was found in a man between 18 and 29 years old in good health. Sample: blood. This chain links TRBV5-1 with TRBJ2-5; tentatively, D is TRBD2 (6 bases). In DNA form, the CDR3 reads TGCGCCAGCAGCTTGATGCGGGGAGTCTACAATGAGCAGTACTTC. Translated, it gives CASSLMRGVYNEQYF.